A selection of T cell receptor beta chains follows, all from one sample in a study of identical twins. TCRdb recomputed calls from the 5' RACE reads with MiXCR, one row per CDR3 protein. Altogether roughly 490,000 distinct CDR3 sequences are present, around an eighth being singletons, with the ten largest covering approximately 0.98%. The same specimen was also included in a second study, on yellow fever vaccine responses in identical twins.

What was sequenced was CD4+ T cells sorted from blood. The receptor source for this set is a woman younger than 35 in good health. Each CDR3 is given with its conserved first and last residue. The D gene is left open where the match is weak. A clone size is listed for some rows: how often the clone was seen (once, few, many), or a class if it is expanded.

CDR3 protein	CDR3 DNA	clone size	D gene	V gene	J gene
CASSLVTGTDTQYF	TGTGCCAGCAGTTTAGTGACAGGCACAGATACGCAGTATTTT	few	NA	TRBV28	TRBJ2-3
CSARDPLSSGLYEQYF	TGCAGTGCTAGAGATCCCCTCTCCAGCGGCCTCTACGAGCAGTACTTC	few	NA	TRBV20-1	TRBJ2-7
CSGARTDTQYF	TGCAGCGGGGCCAGAACAGATACGCAGTATTTT	many	NA	TRBV29-1	TRBJ2-3
CASSQGIPYEQYF	TGTGCCAGCAGTCAAGGGATCCCCTACGAGCAGTACTTC	NA	NA	TRBV28	TRBJ2-7
CASSQVNGYGANVLTF	TGTGCCAGCAGCCAAGTAAATGGATATGGGGCCAACGTCCTGACTTTC	NA	NA	TRBV3-1	TRBJ2-6
CSVGGSFNEQYF	TGCAGCGTTGGAGGGAGTTTCAACGAGCAGTACTTC	many	NA	TRBV29-1	TRBJ2-7
CSARDVSGVTYEQYF	TGCAGTGCTAGAGATGTATCGGGAGTCACATACGAGCAGTACTTC	NA	NA	TRBV20-1	TRBJ2-7
CASRENTGELFF	TGTGCCAGCAGGGAGAACACCGGGGAGCTGTTTTTT	many	NA	TRBV12-3/TRBV12-4	TRBJ2-2
CATSREPATGELFF	TGTGCCACCAGCAGAGAACCGGCCACCGGGGAGCTGTTTTTT	few	NA	TRBV15	TRBJ2-2
CASSPGRTGAQYQETQYF	TGTGCCAGCAGCCCGGGGCGGACAGGGGCTCAGTACCAAGAGACCCAGTACTTC	NA	TRBD1	TRBV27	TRBJ2-5
CASSQVSENTIYF	TGTGCCAGCAGCCAAGTGAGTGAGAACACCATATATTTT	many	NA	TRBV4-2	TRBJ1-3
CATQPRTDTQYF	TGTGCCACACAACCCAGGACAGATACGCAGTATTTT	NA	NA	TRBV6-2/TRBV6-3	TRBJ2-3
CASSFIRTLNTGELFF	TGTGCCAGCAGTTTTATCCGGACACTTAACACCGGGGAGCTGTTTTTT	NA	NA	TRBV28	TRBJ2-2
CASSLSVFYEQYF	TGTGCCAGCAGCTTAAGTGTGTTCTACGAGCAGTACTTC	NA	NA	TRBV7-2	TRBJ2-7
CASSPRIGSQYF	TGTGCCAGCAGTCCCCGCATCGGGTCGCAGTATTTT	few	NA	TRBV27	TRBJ2-3